This T cell receptor beta chain stems from a study of CD8 T cells in ankylosing spondylitis. Broader study findings: Disease-linked clones had a CD8+ phenotype and relatively low frequency in peripheral blood. About 8 highly homologous variants made up a TCR beta motif, and this motif appeared characteristic of ankylosing spondylitis blood. The study looked at matched synovial fluid samples from ankylosing spondylitis patients. Disease-linked clones were reported to be significantly enriched there.

Note on this clonotype: Its antigen is still unknown.

Making use of molecular barcodes, quantitative 5'-RACE generated TCR beta libraries. Via MiXCR, TCRdb re-called the 5' RACE reads, giving one row per CDR3 protein. Altogether hundreds of thousands of distinct CDR3 sequences are present, 18% being singletons, with the ten largest covering roughly 43%. The germline CDR1 and CDR2 sequences are SGHRS and YFSETQ. V lost 0 bases and J 1 base, leaving 8 bases between the germline ends. The CDR3 has 15 residues. This TCR was recovered from a male donor with ankylosing spondylitis. The sequencing sample was made of blood, either unsorted or a sorted T cell fraction (not recorded which). The gene calls are TRBV5-1 and TRBJ2-1; no clear D. CDR3 DNA sequence: TGCGCCAGCAGCTTGGCAGAGCTATCCTACAATGAGCAGTTCTTC. Translating gives CASSLAELSYNEQFF.